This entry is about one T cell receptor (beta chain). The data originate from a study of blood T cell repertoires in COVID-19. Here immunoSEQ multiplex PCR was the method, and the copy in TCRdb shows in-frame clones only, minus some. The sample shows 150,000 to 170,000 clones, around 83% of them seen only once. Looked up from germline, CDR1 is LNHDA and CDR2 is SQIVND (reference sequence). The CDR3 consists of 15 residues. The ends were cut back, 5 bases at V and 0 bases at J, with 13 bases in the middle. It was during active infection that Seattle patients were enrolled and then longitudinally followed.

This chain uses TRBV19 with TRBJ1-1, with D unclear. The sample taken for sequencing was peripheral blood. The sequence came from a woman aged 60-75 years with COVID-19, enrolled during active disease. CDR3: CASSAYEIMNTEAFF. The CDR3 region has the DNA TGTGCCAGTAGTGCCTACGAAATTATGAACACTGAAGCTTTCTTT.